The 23 T cell receptor beta chains in this list originate from one sample, sequenced in a study of T-cell reconstitution after alpha-beta-depleted transplantation in children. Unique molecular identifiers were incorporated when the TCRbeta library was constructed. TCRdb reanalysed the PCR reads using MiXCR and keeps one entry per CDR3 protein. The sample lists nearly 550,000 distinct CDR3 sequences; about 17% were seen once. The material was PBMCs from the stem cell graft donor, obtained from the stem cell graft. These receptor sequences come from a human donor who donated a stem cell graft to a child with acute lymphoblastic leukemia.

V and J are TRBV5-1 and TRBJ1-1; D unresolved. There are 15 residues in the CDR3. The V end lost 0 bases, the J end lost 1 base, and 10 bases lay between the germline ends. CDR1 and CDR2 (germline): SGHRS, YFSETQ. Here the CDR3 reads CASSLGHTPNTEAFF. The CDR3 DNA follows: TGCGCCAGCAGCTTGGGACATACACCGAACACTGAAGCTTTCTTT.

In its sample, this clonotype was seen a few times. The chain couples TRBV5-1 to TRBJ2-1; no clear D gene. The V end was cut by 0 bases, the J end by 6 bases, with 13 bases between. Per the germline V gene, CDR1 is SGHRS and CDR2 is YFSETQ. The CDR3 consists of 15 residues. CDR3 region: CASSLVGGAPNEQFF. The CDR3 coding sequence is TGCGCCAGCAGCTTGGTAGGTGGAGCGCCCAATGAGCAGTTCTTC.

This clonotype was observed a few times. The chain uses TRBV25-1 and TRBJ2-7; maybe TRBD2 (5 bases). The CDR3 length is 13 residues. Germline CDR1 MGHDK, CDR2 SYGVNS. Trimming took off 4 bases at V and 3 bases at J, with 10 bases between the two ends. The CDR3 DNA sequence: TGTGCCAGCAGTGGCGGGCAGGACTACGAGCAGTACTTC. Amino acid sequence: CASSGGQDYEQYF.

The chain links TRBV12-3 or TRBV12-4 to TRBJ1-2, with no clear D. This CDR3 has 13 amino acids. Trimming pared 6 bases from V and 2 bases from J, leaving 10 bases between. The CDR3 region is CASRSDGNYGYTF. The CDR3 DNA follows: TGTGCCAGCAGGTCGGACGGGAACTATGGCTACACCTTC.

This clonotype has only a few counts. This chain connects TRBV29-1 to TRBJ2-7, with D unresolved. This CDR3 is built from 13 residues. The ends were cut back, 3 bases at V and 1 base at J, with 10 bases in the middle. Germline lookup yields CDR1 SQVTM and CDR2 ANQGSEA. The CDR3 sequence is CSVESVPSYEQYF. The CDR3 coding sequence is TGCAGCGTTGAGTCAGTGCCTTCCTACGAGCAGTACTTC.

This clonotype was detected once. The gene calls are TRBV6-1 and TRBJ2-5; no definite D call. Trimming cost V 1 base and J 7 bases, with 10 bases left between them. The CDR3 contains 13 residues. Germline-derived CDR1 and CDR2 are MNHNS and SASEGT. CDR3 residues: CASSEGGVRTQYF. Written as DNA, the CDR3 is TGTGCCAGCAGTGAAGGAGGTGTGCGGACCCAGTACTTC.

This chain connects TRBV2 to TRBJ1-1, with TRBD1 matching over 7 bases. The germline gives CDR1 SNHLY, CDR2 FYNNEI. The CDR3 totals 11 residues. Trimming took 11 bases from V and 6 from J; bases not matched to a gene: 6. This chain's CDR3 is CAGHRGAEAFF. The CDR3 DNA reads as TGTGCCGGACACAGGGGAGCTGAAGCTTTCTTT.

This clonotype was observed a handful of times. This sequence joins TRBV9 and TRBJ2-1, with TRBD2 matching over 9 bases. V lost 4 bases to trimming and J lost 3 bases; unmatched junction nucleotides: 8. CDR3 length equals 16 residues. Germline CDR1 reads SGDLS; CDR2 reads YYNGEE. In nucleotides, the CDR3 is TGTGCCAGCAGCCTTATCATAGCGGGAGACTACAATGAGCAGTTCTTC. It yields the protein CASSLIIAGDYNEQFF.

In its sample, this clonotype was seen a few times. The rearrangement joins TRBV27 to TRBJ2-7; D remains unclear. V lost 6 bases, J lost 2 bases, and 8 bases lay in between. The germline V gene encodes CDR1 MNHEY and CDR2 SMNVEV (reference sequence). The CDR3 has 12 residues. The CDR3 loop is CASRHLTYEQYF. The DNA for the CDR3 is TGTGCCAGCAGACACTTGACCTACGAGCAGTACTTC.

The V call is TRBV15, the J call TRBJ2-5, with D possibly being TRBD1 (5 bases). Germline CDR1 reads LNHNV; CDR2 reads YYDKDF (reference sequence). The CDR3 has 15 amino acids. The V and J ends lost 0 bases and 1 base respectively, with 9 bases between them. The CDR3 DNA reads TGTGCCACCAGCAGAGATCGACAGACCCAAGAGACCCAGTACTTC. This gives the protein CATSRDRQTQETQYF.

The V and J genes are TRBV7-9 and TRBJ2-1; D is unclear. V was shortened by 8 bases and J by 9 bases, with 2 bases between the two germline ends. This CDR3 region has 8 residues. Germline V gene lookup returns CDR1 SEHNR and CDR2 FQNEAQ (reference sequence). The CDR3 region is CASVEQFF. In nucleotides, the CDR3 is TGTGCCAGCGTTGAGCAGTTCTTC.

Concerning this clonotype itself: An end of the junction does not agree with germline; a read error may underlie this. The V and J genes are TRBV5-1 and TRBJ2-5; TRBD2 aligns across 13 bases. Looked up from germline, CDR1 is SGHRS and CDR2 is YFSETQ. The CDR3 contains 12 residues. CDR3 nucleotides: TGCGCCAGCAGCTGGGGGACTAGCGGGATTTTCTTC. Its protein product is CASSWGTSGIFF. Complete variable domain (other parts from reference TRBV5-1 and TRBJ2-5): KAGVTQTPRYLIKTRGQQVTLSCSPISGHRSVSWYQQTPGQGLQFLFEYFSETQRNKGNFPGRFSGRQFSNSRSEMNVSTLELGDSALYLCASSWGTSGIFFGPGTRLLVL.

This chain connects TRBV20-1 to TRBJ2-3, with 10 bases fitting TRBD1. Germline CDR1 and CDR2: DFQATT and SNEGSKA (reference sequence). The V and J ends lost 6 bases and 2 bases, in that order; junction bases with no gene match: 11. The CDR3 length is 16 residues. Here the CDR3 reads CSAPPGQGLTTDTQYF. CDR3 DNA: TGCAGTGCACCGCCGGGACAGGGGCTTACCACAGATACGCAGTATTTT.

This clonotype was seen more than once but under ten times. The chain uses TRBV12-3 or TRBV12-4 and TRBJ2-7; D perhaps matches TRBD1 (6 bases). The V gene lost 1 base and the J gene lost 2 bases, with 12 bases spanning the gap. The length of the CDR3 is 15 residues. CDR3 in DNA: TGTGCCAGCAGTTTAGGACAGGCAGGACCCTACGAGCAGTACTTC. Its translation: CASSLGQAGPYEQYF.

The chain employs TRBV20-1 and TRBJ2-1; 9 bases line up with TRBD1. Germline CDR1 and CDR2: DFQATT and SNEGSKA (reference sequence). The V and J ends lost 5 bases and 1 base, in that order; junction bases with no gene match: 6. The CDR3 is 15 amino acids. The CDR3 DNA is TGCAGTGCTGGGACAGGGCACCGATCCTACAATGAGCAGTTCTTC. As protein: CSAGTGHRSYNEQFF.

The chain uses TRBV27 and TRBJ1-4; perhaps TRBD1 as D (5 bases). The length of the CDR3 is 13 residues. Trimming took 8 bases from V and 11 from J, leaving 18 bases between them. Germline-derived CDR1 and CDR2 are MNHEY and SMNVEV (reference sequence). CDR3 residues: CASGQGTDHKLFF. The CDR3 DNA is TGTGCCAGCGGACAAGGGACCGACCATAAACTGTTTTTT.

This sequence joins TRBV10-2 and TRBJ2-5, with 8 bases that match TRBD2. V shed 2 bases and J 1 base; nucleotides not matched to a gene: 12. The CDR3 totals 18 residues. CDR1 and CDR2 (germline): WSHSY, SAAADI. The CDR3: CASSEVGRALLIQETQYF. The DNA for the CDR3 is TGCGCCAGCAGTGAGGTCGGGAGGGCCCTTCTAATCCAAGAGACCCAGTACTTC.

In its sample, this clonotype was seen a few times. This chain joins TRBV19 and TRBJ2-7; D is possibly TRBD2 (6 bases). CDR3 size: 16 residues. The V end lost 2 bases, the J end lost 1 base, and 15 bases lay between the germline ends. Looked up from germline, CDR1 is LNHDA and CDR2 is SQIVND (reference sequence). The CDR3 DNA sequence: TGTGCCAGTAGTATATCCTCGACTAGTCCGTCCTACGAGCAGTACTTC. Its translation is CASSISSTSPSYEQYF. Based on the CDR3 plus reference TRBV19 and TRBJ2-7, the full variable domain is DGGITQSPKYLFRKEGQNVTLSCEQNLNHDAMYWYRQDPGQGLRLIYYSQIVNDFQKGDIAEGYSVSREKKESFPLTVTSAQKNPTAFYLCASSISSTSPSYEQYFGPGTRLTVT.

The gene calls are TRBV12-3 or TRBV12-4 and TRBJ1-1; D is perhaps TRBD1 (6 bases). The CDR3 extends over 13 amino acids. Deletions cut 3 bases from V and 6 bases from J, with 11 bases between. The CDR3 here is CASSFHPGAEAFF. CDR3 coding DNA: TGTGCCAGCAGTTTTCACCCAGGGGCTGAAGCTTTCTTT.

V usage is TRBV5-1 and J usage is TRBJ1-3, with a possible D match to TRBD1 (5 bases). The CDR3 extends over 16 amino acids. V lost 0 bases and J lost 3, with 13 bases in between. CDR1 is SGHRS, CDR2 YFSETQ, per germline. The CDR3: CASSLARLGLGNTIYF. CDR3 DNA sequence: TGCGCCAGCAGCTTGGCCCGTTTGGGGCTTGGAAACACCATATATTTT.

The rearrangement uses TRBV19 and TRBJ2-6; the D gene is possibly TRBD2 (5 bases). This CDR3 comprises 15 residues. Germline V gene sequence: CDR1 LNHDA, CDR2 SQIVND (reference sequence). With 2 bases removed from V and 0 bases from J, the gap between germline ends came to 5 bases. CDR3 sequence reads: CASSISGSGANVLTF. CDR3 sequence (DNA): TGTGCCAGTAGTATAAGCGGCTCTGGGGCCAACGTCCTGACTTTC.

CDR3 amino acids: CASSSRLENTGELFF. CDR3 coding DNA: TGTGCCAGCAGTTCCCGACTAGAAAATACCGGGGAGCTGTTTTTT. The chain links TRBV27 to TRBJ2-2; D is perhaps TRBD2 (6 bases). Trimming stripped 4 bases from V and 5 bases from J, with 14 bases between. The germline CDR1 and CDR2 sequences are MNHEY and SMNVEV (reference sequence). The CDR3 loop spans 15 amino acids.

This clonotype has only a few counts. This chain joins TRBV12-3 or TRBV12-4 and TRBJ2-3; 10 bases match TRBD2. This CDR3 spans 15 amino acids. V lost 5 bases, J lost 3 bases, and 5 bases stayed unmatched. CDR3 nucleotide sequence: TGTGCCAGCAGTCCTAGCGGGAGTAAGACAGATACGCAGTATTTT. As protein: CASSPSGSKTDTQYF.